These T cell receptor beta chains were read from a single sample in a study of blood T cell repertoires in COVID-19. Profiling relied on immunoSEQ multiplex PCR, and the TCRdb table lists in-frame clones only, not all of them. The table records more than 300,000 clones, more than 75% of them present only once. Input material: peripheral blood. Receptor source: a woman aged 30 to 39 with COVID-19, enrolled during active disease. The CDR3 runs from the conserved cysteine through the conserved F or W. A D gene is named only where the DNA matches it firmly. Only some rows state a clone size, as once, few, many or a class for expanded clones.

>TRBJ2-2|NA|TRBV25-1|NA
TGTGCCAGCAGTGTCCTTCATGAGGGCGCGGGCACCGGGGAGCTGTTTTTT
CASSVLHEGAGTGELFF
>TRBJ1-2|TRBD1|TRBV2|NA
TGTGCCAGCAACTTTCAACAGGGGGACTATGGCTACACCTTC
CASNFQQGDYGYTF
>TRBJ2-3|NA|TRBV4-1|NA
TGCGCCAGCAGCCAAGATATAAGCGGGTACACAGATACGCAGTATTTT
CASSQDISGYTDTQYF
>TRBJ1-2|NA|TRBV11-2|NA
TGTGCCAGCAGCTTAGACAGGATTGCCTATGGCTACACCTTC
CASSLDRIAYGYTF
>TRBJ2-7|NA|TRBV2|NA
TGTGCCAGCAGTGAATCTAGCCTGGCGGCCTCCGAGCAGTACTTC
CASSESSLAASEQYF
>TRBJ2-1|NA|TRBV24-1|few
TGTGCCACCAGTGATGCCCGGTGGGAGGCGGGTGAGCAGTTCTTC
CATSDARWEAGEQFF
>TRBJ2-1|TRBD2|TRBV10-3|NA
TGTGCCATCAGTGAGTCGACTAGCGGGAGGCTCCATGAGCAGTTCTTC
CAISESTSGRLHEQFF
>TRBJ1-4|NA|TRBV9|NA
TGTGCCAGCAGCGTGACAGGAATTCCTAATGAAAAACTGTTTTTT
CASSVTGIPNEKLFF
>TRBJ2-2|NA|TRBV5-1|once
TGCGCCAGCAGAGGAACAGTTACGAACACCGGGGAGCTGTTTTTT
CASRGTVTNTGELFF
>TRBJ1-1|NA|TRBV5-1|NA
TGCGCCAGCAGCTTCGGCGGGGGTGAGGGCACTGAAGCTTTCTTT
CASSFGGGEGTEAFF
>TRBJ1-6|TRBD1|TRBV28|NA
TGTGCCAGCACCCTACCCACAGGGGCCTCCTCACCCCTCCACTTT
CASTLPTGASSPLHF
>TRBJ1-4|TRBD1|TRBV7-9|NA
TGTGCCAGCAGCTCCGCGGACAGGGCGGAAAAACTGTTTTTT
CASSSADRAEKLFF
>TRBJ2-7|NA|TRBV18|NA
TGTGCCAGCTCACCACTCGAAGGGTCGGGGGAGCAGTACTTC
CASSPLEGSGEQYF
>TRBJ1-6|NA|TRBV19|once
TGTGCCAGTAGCAGGACAAGGGATTCACCCCTCCACTTT
CASSRTRDSPLHF
>TRBJ2-5|NA|TRBV15|NA
TGTGCCACTTCCGAGACCGACAGGAACCAAGAGACCCAGTACTTC
CATSETDRNQETQYF
>TRBJ1-5|TRBD1|TRBV7-2|once
TGTGCCAGCAGTTCCGACAGGGGGAATCAGCCCCAGCATTTT
CASSSDRGNQPQHF
>TRBJ2-3|TRBD2|TRBV24-1|NA
TGTGCCACCAGTGGGCTAGCGGGGACAGATACGCAGTATTTT
CATSGLAGTDTQYF
>TRBJ2-1|NA|TRBV7-2|many
TGTGCCAGCAGCCCACGGGGTCGGGAGAGGCGTAATGAGCAGTTCTTC
CASSPRGRERRNEQFF
>TRBJ1-1|TRBD1|TRBV5-1|NA
TGCGCCAGCAGCCGTCCCGGGACAGGTTTGAACACTGAAGCTTTCTTT
CASSRPGTGLNTEAFF
>TRBJ2-3|NA|TRBV9|once
TGTGCCAGCAGCCCACCGGCAGATACGCAGTATTTT
CASSPPADTQYF
>TRBJ1-4|NA|TRBV5-6|NA
TGTGCCAGCAGCATGGCCGGGTATGATAATGAAAAACTGTTTTTT
CASSMAGYDNEKLFF
>TRBJ2-3|NA|TRBV14|NA
TGTGCCAGCAGCCAAGGGCGGGGACGCGGTCGATCCGGCACAGATACGCAGTATTTT
CASSQGRGRGRSGTDTQYF
>TRBJ2-1|TRBD1|TRBV5-1|once
TGCGCCAGCAGCTCCACGACAGGGACCTTTAATGAGCAGTTCTTC
CASSSTTGTFNEQFF
>TRBJ2-7|TRBD1|TRBV4-2|NA
TGTGCCAGCAGCCAGGGTGGGACAGGGGATTCCTACGAGCAGTACTTC
CASSQGGTGDSYEQYF
>TRBJ2-7|TRBD2|TRBV27|NA
TGTGCCAGCAGTCCCAAAGGGAAGCGGGAGAGCGAGCAGTACTTC
CASSPKGKRESEQYF
>TRBJ1-5|NA|TRBV6-5|NA
TGTGCCAGCAGTTACTCGTTTATACAGGGCGGTCAGCCCCAGCATTTT
CASSYSFIQGGQPQHF
>TRBJ1-2|NA|TRBV12-3/TRBV12-4|NA
TGTGCCAGCACCTTGGGGGCGGTGGCCGGCTACACCTTC
CASTLGAVAGYTF
>TRBJ2-2|NA|TRBV24-1|NA
TGTGCCACCAGGGGGGGAACGAACACCGGGGAGCTGTTTTTT
CATRGGTNTGELFF
>TRBJ2-3|NA|TRBV7-2|NA
TGTGCCAGCAGCCCGTACGGCCATGAGGCAGATACGCAGTATTTT
CASSPYGHEADTQYF
>TRBJ2-7|TRBD2|TRBV5-6|NA
TGTGCCAGCAGCTTGGAGGGCTCACTAGCGGGAGTAGTCGAGCAGTACTTC
CASSLEGSLAGVVEQYF
>TRBJ2-3|TRBD1|TRBV5-1|NA
TGCGCCAGCAGCTTGGGGGACAGGGTCCGAAGCACAGATACGCAGTATTTT
CASSLGDRVRSTDTQYF
>TRBJ1-3|TRBD1|TRBV5-8|NA
TGTGCCAGCAGCTTGGATGGGACAGGGACGGATCTGGGAAACACCATATATTTT
CASSLDGTGTDLGNTIYF
>TRBJ2-7|NA|TRBV2|NA
TGTGCCAGCGGCCAGTCTCTCGAGCAGTACTTC
CASGQSLEQYF
>TRBJ1-1|NA|TRBV6-5|NA
TGTGCCAGCGCACAGGGAGTGAACACTGAAGCTTTCTTT
CASAQGVNTEAFF
>TRBJ1-5|TRBD1|TRBV6-5|NA
TGTGCCAGCAAACCGGGACAGGGGGTGGGACAGCCCCAGCATTTT
CASKPGQGVGQPQHF
>TRBJ1-2|TRBD1|TRBV30|NA
TGTGCCTGGAACGGGGCGGACAGGTCTGGCCAAAACTATGGCTACACCTTC
CAWNGADRSGQNYGYTF
>TRBJ2-2|NA|TRBV28|NA
TGTGCCAGCAGTCCCCTGTACACCGGGGAGCTGTTTTTT
CASSPLYTGELFF
>TRBJ2-5|TRBD1|TRBV11-2|NA
TGTGCCAGCAGCTTAAATCCAGGGGGCCAAGAGACCCAGTACTTC
CASSLNPGGQETQYF
>TRBJ1-6|TRBD1|TRBV9|once
TGTGCCAGCAGCGGGGAACAGGGGGGGAATTCACCCCTCCACTTT
CASSGEQGGNSPLHF
>TRBJ2-1|NA|TRBV9|NA
TGTGCCAGCAGCGTAGAAACCGGGAGCTCCTACAATGAGCAGTTCTTC
CASSVETGSSYNEQFF
>TRBJ1-6|NA|TRBV5-5|NA
TGTGCCAGCAGCTTTACACCCGACAGGAGGAATTCACCCCTCCACTTT
CASSFTPDRRNSPLHF
>TRBJ2-1|NA|TRBV24-1|NA
TGTGCCACCAGTGACCCGCTGAGCGAGCAGTTCTTC
CATSDPLSEQFF
>TRBJ2-3|TRBD2|TRBV9|NA
TGTGCCAGCAGCATCCGACTAGCGGCCACAGATACGCAGTATTTT
CASSIRLAATDTQYF
>TRBJ1-1|TRBD1|TRBV2|NA
TGTGCCAGCAGTTCCGACAGGGACACTGAAGCTTTCTTT
CASSSDRDTEAFF
>TRBJ2-7|NA|TRBV11-2|NA
TGTGCCAGCAGCTTTGGGGCCGACTACGAGCAGTACTTC
CASSFGADYEQYF
>TRBJ2-1|TRBD2|TRBV7-6|NA
TGTGCCAGCAGCCGGGGACTAGCGGGAGTTCATGAGCAGTTCTTC
CASSRGLAGVHEQFF
>TRBJ2-7|NA|TRBV10-2|NA
TGCGCCAGCAGCCCGAGGACACCTGGGGTGTCCTACGAGCAGTACTTC
CASSPRTPGVSYEQYF
>TRBJ2-1|TRBD2|TRBV11-3|once
TGTGCCAGCAGCTCGGGCTTAGGAGCGGGAGGCTACAATGAGCAGTTCTTC
CASSSGLGAGGYNEQFF
>TRBJ2-3|TRBD2|TRBV24-1|NA
TGTGCCACCAGTGATTTGCCCTTTAGCGGGAGCACAGATACGCAGTATTTT
CATSDLPFSGSTDTQYF
>TRBJ1-3|NA|TRBV6-6|NA
TGTGCCGGGAGGGACACAGCTGGAAACACCATATATTTT
CAGRDTAGNTIYF
>TRBJ1-5|NA|TRBV28|NA
TGTGCCAGCAGTTTATGGCGGGGGCCTGGCAATCAGCCCCAGCATTTT
CASSLWRGPGNQPQHF
>TRBJ2-3|NA|TRBV28|once
TGTGCCAGCAGTTTAAATTCCGCAGATACGCAGTATTTT
CASSLNSADTQYF
>TRBJ1-1|TRBD1|TRBV5-1|NA
TGCGCCAGCAGCTCCCTCAGGGGGCGCGTCACTGAAGCTTTCTTT
CASSSLRGRVTEAFF